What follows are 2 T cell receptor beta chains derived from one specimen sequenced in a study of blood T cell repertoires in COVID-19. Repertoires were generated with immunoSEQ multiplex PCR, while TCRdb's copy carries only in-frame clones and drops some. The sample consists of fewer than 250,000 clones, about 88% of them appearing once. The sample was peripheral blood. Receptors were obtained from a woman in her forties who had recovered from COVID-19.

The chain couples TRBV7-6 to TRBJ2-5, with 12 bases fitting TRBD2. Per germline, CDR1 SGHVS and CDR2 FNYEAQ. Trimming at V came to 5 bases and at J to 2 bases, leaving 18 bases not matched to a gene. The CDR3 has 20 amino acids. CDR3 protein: CASSPRPHMTSGSDQETQYF. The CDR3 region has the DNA TGTGCCAGCAGCCCCCGACCTCACATGACTAGCGGGAGTGATCAAGAGACCCAGTACTTC.

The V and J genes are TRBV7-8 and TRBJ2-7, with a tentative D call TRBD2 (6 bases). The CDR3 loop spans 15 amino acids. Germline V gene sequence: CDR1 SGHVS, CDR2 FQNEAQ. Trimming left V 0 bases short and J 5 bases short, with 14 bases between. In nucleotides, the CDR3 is TGTGCCAGCAGCTTAGCGGCTAGCGTATTAAACGAGCAGTACTTC. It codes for CASSLAASVLNEQYF.